This T cell receptor (beta chain) was sequenced in a study of memory CD4+ T cells and cytomegalovirus serostatus. Points from the study as a whole: Median bootstrapped AUC for CMV status was about 0.96 originally, approximately 0.91 US-trained.

As for this clone: Its antigen is undetermined.

The sort gate was single viable CD3+CD4+CD8-CD45RO+ cells for memory CD4+ T cells. Generated by immunoSEQ multiplex PCR, the TCRdb table keeps only in-frame clones and is missing some. The sample includes some 80,000 clones, roughly 80% seen only once; the top ten take around 0.78%. The germline V gene encodes CDR1 LNHDA and CDR2 SQIVND (reference sequence). V was pared by 7 bases and J by 3 bases, with 13 bases of the junction left unmatched. This CDR3 has 17 amino acids. This clonotype was sampled from an adult in good health and CMV-seronegative. The specimen was memory CD4+ T cells from blood. The genes are TRBV19 and TRBJ2-5; 11 nucleotides agree with TRBD1. The CDR3 here is CASTGGQGAQTEETQYF. The CDR3 DNA sequence: TGTGCCAGTACCGGAGGACAGGGGGCCCAAACCGAAGAGACCCAGTACTTC.